This entry features one TCR beta chain sequence. This entry comes from a study of cytomegalovirus exposure and HLA in healthy donors. For the study at large: The 130 or so validation repertoires, a later analysis reported, used the same platform as the roughly 700 repertoires from the first cohort.

Sequencing used immunoSEQ multiplex PCR; TCRdb keeps in-frame clones, though not all of them. The sample carries some 160,000 clones, 88% recorded once. V was clipped by 6 bases and J by 0 bases, with 13 bases between them. The germline gives CDR1 SGHNT, CDR2 YENEEA. The length of the CDR3 is 15 residues. The sequenced sample was PBMCs. The chain links TRBV11-3 to TRBJ2-3, with D perhaps matching TRBD2 (5 bases). The origin of this receptor is a man aged 18 to 29 in good health and CMV-seronegative. The CDR3 DNA reads as TGTGCCAGCAGTGAAGACGGCGGGAGCACAGATACGCAGTATTTT. This encodes CASSEDGGSTDTQYF.